This T cell receptor beta chain was sequenced in a study of early T cells in non-severe SARS-CoV-2 infection. Study details: With bulk RNA from unsorted whole blood as input, sequencing yielded unpaired chains.

The TCR library protocol attached unique molecular identifiers to the individual cDNA molecules. TCRdb called the 5' RACE reads again in MiXCR, with one record for every CDR3 protein. Of about 71,000 distinct CDR3 sequences detected, around 12% appear once; the ten largest clones hold around 2.9%. Worth noting for this clonotype: Its cognate antigen is unknown.

The CDR3 is 10 amino acids. V gave up 8 bases and J gave up 3 bases, with 7 bases separating them. Germline V CDR1 and CDR2: SQVTM, ANQGSEA. Overall study findings and caveats: In VDJdb matching, anti-spike CD8 responses were favored while private and CD4 specificities went missing.

The chain couples TRBV29-1 to TRBJ1-1; D gene uncertain. This clonotype originated in an adult who was a healthcare worker with PCR-confirmed SARS-CoV-2 infection or an uninfected control (not recorded which). The starting material was whole blood, obtained at baseline. CDR3 sequence (DNA): TGCAGCCCGGAGGACACTGAAGCTTTCTTT. It codes for CSPEDTEAFF.